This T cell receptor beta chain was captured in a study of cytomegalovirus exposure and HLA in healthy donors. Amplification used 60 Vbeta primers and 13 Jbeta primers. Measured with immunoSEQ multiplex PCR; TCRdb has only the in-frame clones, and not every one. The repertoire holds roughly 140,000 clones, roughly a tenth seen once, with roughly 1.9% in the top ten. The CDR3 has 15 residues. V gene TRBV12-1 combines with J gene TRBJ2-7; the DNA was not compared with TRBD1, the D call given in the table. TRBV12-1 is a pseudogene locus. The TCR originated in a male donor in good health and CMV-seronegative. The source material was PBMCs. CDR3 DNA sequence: TGTGCCAGCAGTACCCCGGGACAGGGTTCTCGCGAGCAGTACTTC. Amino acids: CASSTPGQGSREQYF.